The 27 T cell receptor beta chains presented below share a single source sample, sequenced in a study of shared clonotypes between healthy human individuals. The repertoire was sequenced with immunoSEQ multiplex PCR; TCRdb's copy has only in-frame clones and lacks some. The data show about 470,000 clones, roughly 77% seen once. Sequencing was done on a sample of PBMCs. These receptors originate from a woman in her thirties or forties in good health. Some clones in this sample may be carry-over from other donors' samples.

The chain is built from TRBV29-1 and TRBJ2-1, with 7 bases fitting TRBD2. V shed 5 bases, J shed 9 bases, and the junction held 13 bases outside the gene matches. The CDR3 is 14 residues long. The germline CDR1 and CDR2 sequences are SQVTM and ANQGSEA. The CDR3 DNA reads TGCAGCGTTTGGTCTAGCGGCTCCTGGAGTGAGCAGTTCTTC. Residues: CSVWSSGSWSEQFF.

This clone was seen more than once but under ten times. The CDR3 region has the DNA TGTGCCAGCAGTCCTCCGGCGGGGGGGCGGGGGCAGTTCTTC. This sequence encodes CASSPPAGGRGQFF. The V call is TRBV6-5, the J call TRBJ2-1; 9 bases agree with TRBD2. From germline, CDR1 is MNHEY and CDR2 SVGAGI. The trim removed 5 bases at V and 12 bases at J, leaving 11 bases unmatched. CDR3 size: 14 residues.

The chain recombines TRBV7-2 with TRBJ2-2; TRBD2 aligns across 8 bases. This CDR3 region has 16 residues. V was clipped by 5 bases and J by 7 bases; unmatched bases: 12. Germline CDR1 SGHTA, CDR2 FQGNSA. DNA of the CDR3: TGTGCCAGCAGCAAACCGGGACTAGAGGGCCACGGGGAGCTGTTTTTT. It yields the protein CASSKPGLEGHGELFF.

The chain is built from TRBV15 and TRBJ2-7, with 8 bases matching TRBD2. The CDR3 has 18 amino acids. V gave up 0 bases and J gave up 4 bases; unmatched junction bases: 14. CDR1 LNHNV and CDR2 YYDKDF come from the germline V gene (reference sequence). CDR3 amino acids: CATSRDAPGGSGKYEQYF. The CDR3 DNA follows: TGTGCCACCAGCAGAGATGCCCCGGGCGGTAGCGGGAAATACGAGCAGTACTTC.

This clone is a singleton in its sample. This sample includes further DNA sequences coding for the same CDR3. The V gene is TRBV5-1, the J gene TRBJ2-7; 7 nucleotides line up with TRBD2. V shed 0 bases and J 3 bases; nucleotides not matched to a gene: 0. The CDR3 is 13 amino acids. Germline V CDR1 and CDR2: SGHRS, YFSETQ. The CDR3 DNA reads as TGCGCCAGCAGCTTGGCTAGCGGCTACGAGCAGTACTTC. It is translated as CASSLASGYEQYF.

The CDR3 reads CASSESSTNQPQHF. The CDR3 coding sequence is TGCGCCAGCAGTGAGAGCAGTACCAATCAGCCCCAGCATTTT. The V call is TRBV10-2, the J call TRBJ1-5; D is ambiguous. This CDR3 region has 14 residues. V lost 2 bases and J lost 3, with 8 bases in between. Per germline, CDR1 WSHSY and CDR2 SAAADI.

The chain links TRBV5-1 to TRBJ2-2; no clear D gene. The CDR3 extends over 14 amino acids. The V gene lost 0 bases and the J gene lost 8 bases, with 11 bases spanning the gap. The germline V gene encodes CDR1 SGHRS and CDR2 YFSETQ. CDR3 in amino acids: CASSLDKAEGELFF. In DNA form, the CDR3 reads TGCGCCAGCAGCTTGGACAAGGCAGAGGGGGAGCTGTTTTTT. Based on the CDR3 plus reference TRBV5-1 and TRBJ2-2, the full variable domain is KAGVTQTPRYLIKTRGQQVTLSCSPISGHRSVSWYQQTPGQGLQFLFEYFSETQRNKGNFPGRFSGRQFSNSRSEMNVSTLELGDSALYLCASSLDKAEGELFFGEGSRLTVL.

This clone was observed once. This chain uses TRBV27 with TRBJ1-1; D unresolved. This CDR3 has 14 residues. Trimming removed 4 bases at V and 1 base at J, with 10 bases between. Germline-derived CDR1 and CDR2 are MNHEY and SMNVEV (reference sequence). The DNA of the CDR3 is TGTGCCAGCAGTTCCTGGACGGGGAACACTGAAGCTTTCTTT. Translated: CASSSWTGNTEAFF.

The sample holds many counts of this clone. The chain has TRBV4-1 and TRBJ1-1; D ambiguous. Germline V gene sequence: CDR1 MGHRA, CDR2 YSYEKL. The CDR3 extends over 12 amino acids. V gave up 4 bases and J gave up 4 bases, with 7 bases separating them. CDR3 bases: TGCGCCAGCAGCCTCCCCGGCACTGAAGCTTTCTTT. This translates into CASSLPGTEAFF.

This clone was picked up many times. The chain uses TRBV7-8 and TRBJ2-1; TRBD2 agrees at 11 bases. The V segment lost 3 bases and the J segment 3 bases; nucleotides outside the gene matches: 4. The length of the CDR3 is 16 residues. CDR1 SGHVS and CDR2 FQNEAQ come from the germline V gene. The CDR3 is CASSFSLAGGYNEQFF. The CDR3 DNA reads TGTGCCAGCAGCTTCTCTCTAGCGGGAGGCTACAATGAGCAGTTCTTC.

V is TRBV7-3 and J is TRBJ2-2, with 11 positions matching TRBD2. There are 18 residues in the CDR3. CDR1 SGHTA and CDR2 FQGTGA come from the germline V gene. V gave up 2 bases and J gave up 0 bases; unmatched junction bases: 5. DNA for the CDR3: TGTGCCAGCAGCTTAGAACTAGCGGGAGAATCGAACACCGGGGAGCTGTTTTTT. It encodes CASSLELAGESNTGELFF.

The gene calls are TRBV28 and TRBJ2-3; D possibly corresponds to TRBD2 (5 bases). The CDR3 is 14 residues long. Trimming stripped 6 bases from V and 2 bases from J, with 12 bases between. Germline-derived CDR1 and CDR2 are MDHEN and SYDVKM. The CDR3 bases are TGTGCCAGCAGGGGCGGGCTAAACACAGATACGCAGTATTTT. It codes for CASRGGLNTDTQYF.

This chain links TRBV5-1 with TRBJ1-1; TRBD1 is a possible D gene (5 bases). V shed 3 bases and J shed 3 bases, with 12 bases lying between them. The germline V gene has CDR1 SGHRS and CDR2 YFSETQ. The CDR3 spans 14 residues. The CDR3 here is CASSSTGTHTEAFF. As DNA, the CDR3 is TGCGCCAGCAGCTCAACCGGGACCCACACTGAAGCTTTCTTT. The full variable domain, completed using reference TRBV5-1 and TRBJ1-1, is KAGVTQTPRYLIKTRGQQVTLSCSPISGHRSVSWYQQTPGQGLQFLFEYFSETQRNKGNFPGRFSGRQFSNSRSEMNVSTLELGDSALYLCASSSTGTHTEAFFGQGTRLTVV.

J is TRBJ1-5 and V is TRBV19; D is undetermined. V dropped 10 bases and J dropped 2 bases, with 24 bases sitting between them. The CDR3 is 17 amino acids. Germline values: CDR1 LNHDA, CDR2 SQIVND (reference sequence). The CDR3 loop reads CATTPSPFQVGNQPQHF. Written as DNA, the CDR3 is TGTGCCACCACCCCCAGTCCTTTCCAGGTGGGCAATCAGCCCCAGCATTTT.

This rearrangement joins TRBV6-1 to TRBJ2-6, with D unresolved. The germline gives CDR1 MNHNS, CDR2 SASEGT. The CDR3 runs 16 residues. Trimming removed 2 bases from V and 0 bases from J, with 8 bases in between. The CDR3 sequence: CASSEQRSSGANVLTF. CDR3 sequence (DNA): TGTGCCAGCAGTGAACAAAGGAGCTCTGGGGCCAACGTCCTGACTTTC.

In its sample, this clone was seen many times. The rearrangement links TRBV6-5 to TRBJ2-5; perhaps TRBD2 as D (6 bases). Gene TRBJ2-7 matches the end of the DNA better, so the J call may be wrong. The CDR3 consists of 13 residues. The germline gives CDR1 MNHEY, CDR2 SVGAGI. CDR3 DNA: TGTGCCAGCAGCCTTGTGGGGGGCTACGAGCAGTACTTC. This encodes CASSLVGGYEQYF.

This clone was detected only a few times. The chain links TRBV2 to TRBJ1-5, with 7 bases fitting TRBD1. Germline CDR1 and CDR2: SNHLY and FYNNEI. The CDR3 length is 13 residues. V lost 7 bases and J lost 5; bases outside the gene matches: 5. The CDR3 DNA reads TGTGCCAGCACCGGACAGGATTATCAGCCCCAGCATTTT. It specifies CASTGQDYQPQHF.

The V call is TRBV27, the J call TRBJ2-7; 9 bases agree with TRBD1. The trim removed 0 bases at V and 5 bases at J, leaving 8 bases unmatched. CDR3 length: 16 residues. Germline CDR1 reads MNHEY; CDR2 reads SMNVEV (reference sequence). The CDR3 is CASSLSRDRALHEQYF. The CDR3 DNA sequence: TGTGCCAGCAGTTTATCAAGGGACAGGGCGCTCCACGAGCAGTACTTC.

Here the CDR3 reads CASSRIGPYEQYF. The CDR3 coding sequence is TGTGCCAGCAGTCGTATAGGGCCCTACGAGCAGTACTTC. This sequence joins TRBV27 and TRBJ2-7; no definite D call. Germline V gives CDR1 MNHEY, CDR2 SMNVEV (reference sequence). This CDR3 spans 13 amino acids. Trimming took off 5 bases at V and 2 bases at J, with 10 bases between the two ends.

The rearrangement links TRBV28 to TRBJ1-5; the D is unclear. CDR1 and CDR2 (germline): MDHEN, SYDVKM. Trimming shortened V by 10 bases and J by 2 bases, and 9 bases separated the two germline ends. The CDR3 has 12 residues. CDR3 amino acids: CATRTRNQPQHF. DNA for the CDR3: TGTGCCACCCGGACCCGCAATCAGCCCCAGCATTTT.

This clone was seen a single time. Here the CDR3 reads CASSASTSYNEQFF. In DNA, the CDR3 is TGTGCCAGCAGCGCGTCTACTAGCTACAATGAGCAGTTCTTC. The chain is built from TRBV9 and TRBJ2-1, with a possible D match to TRBD2 (5 bases). V was trimmed by 3 bases and J by 3 bases, leaving 10 bases between them. There are 14 residues in the CDR3. Germline CDR1 and CDR2: SGDLS and YYNGEE.

This chain joins TRBV6-1 and TRBJ2-7; 10 bases map to TRBD1. The CDR3 is made up of 15 amino acids. Trimming at V came to 6 bases and at J to 3 bases, leaving 8 bases not matched to a gene. CDR1 is MNHNS, CDR2 SASEGT, per germline. Here the CDR3 DNA reads TGTGCCAGCAGAGACGCGGGACAGGGGATCTACGAGCAGTACTTC. It codes for CASRDAGQGIYEQYF.

This clone was observed a handful of times. The genes are TRBV5-6 and TRBJ2-1, with TRBD1 matching 8 bases. This CDR3 contains 13 residues. The J segment lost 4 bases and the V segment lost 3 bases, leaving 0 bases of the junction unmatched. Germline V gene lookup returns CDR1 SGHDT and CDR2 YYEEEE. CDR3: CASSWTGYNEQFF. As DNA, the CDR3 is TGTGCCAGCAGCTGGACAGGGTACAATGAGCAGTTCTTC.

This sequence joins TRBV14 and TRBJ1-2; 12 positions match TRBD1. J was trimmed by 8 bases and V by 4 bases; bases with no gene match: 8. CDR3 length: 15 amino acids. Germline CDR1 is SGHDN and CDR2 is FVKESK. CDR3 nucleotides: TGTGCCAGCAGCCCCCCGGGACAGGGGGCGCCCGGCTACACCTTC. Residues: CASSPPGQGAPGYTF.

The CDR3 loop is CASKRTGSAGELFF. In DNA form, the CDR3 reads TGTGCCAGCAAAAGGACAGGGAGCGCCGGGGAGCTGTTTTTT. V usage is TRBV2 and J usage is TRBJ2-2; 8 bases agree with TRBD1. CDR3 length equals 14 residues. After removal of 7 bases from V and 6 bases from J, the junction contained 7 bases not matched to a gene. Germline CDR1 and CDR2: SNHLY and FYNNEI. The whole variable domain, filled in from reference TRBV2 and TRBJ2-2, reads EPEVTQTPSHQVTQMGQEVILRCVPISNHLYFYWYRQILGQKVEFLVSFYNNEISEKSEIFDDQFSVERPDGSNFTLKIRSTKLEDSAMYFCASKRTGSAGELFFGEGSRLTVL.

The V and J genes are TRBV5-1 and TRBJ1-1, with D unresolved. The CDR3 totals 15 residues. V lost 0 bases and J lost 3, with 12 bases in between. The germline V gene has CDR1 SGHRS and CDR2 YFSETQ. The CDR3 DNA follows: TGCGCCAGCAGCTTGGGGACCCTCCGGTACACTGAAGCTTTCTTT. This sequence encodes CASSLGTLRYTEAFF. Looking up the rest from reference TRBV5-1 and TRBJ1-1 gives the full variable domain: KAGVTQTPRYLIKTRGQQVTLSCSPISGHRSVSWYQQTPGQGLQFLFEYFSETQRNKGNFPGRFSGRQFSNSRSEMNVSTLELGDSALYLCASSLGTLRYTEAFFGQGTRLTVV.

The DNA of the CDR3 is TGTGCCAGCAGCTTAGGCCTAGCGGTTAGCACAGATACGCAGTATTTT. It encodes CASSLGLAVSTDTQYF. J is TRBJ2-3 and V is TRBV7-9; 7 bases line up with TRBD2. The V and J ends lost 1 base and 0 bases, in that order; junction bases with no gene match: 4. The CDR3 contains 16 residues. Germline-derived CDR1 and CDR2 are SEHNR and FQNEAQ (reference sequence).